A single sample gave rise to the 3 T cell receptor beta chains below, sequenced in a study of monozygotic twins with cystic fibrosis. TCRdb's table, derived via immunoSEQ multiplex PCR, lists solely in-frame clones and lacks some. The sample has 30,000 to 35,000 clones, 80% to 95% seen once. What was sequenced was blood. These receptors all come from a girl aged 2 to 9 with cystic fibrosis.

Sample share makes this clone medium-sized (0.01 to 0.1%). Here the CDR3 reads CASSFGGLQETQYF. The CDR3 DNA follows: TGTGCCAGCAGCTTTGGGGGTCTTCAAGAGACCCAGTACTTC. J is TRBJ2-5 and V is TRBV7-9; D tentatively fits TRBD1 or TRBD2 (5 bases each). The germline gives CDR1 SEHNR, CDR2 FQNEAQ (reference sequence). The CDR3 has 14 amino acids. Trimming stripped 3 bases from V and 2 bases from J, with 10 bases between.

The rearrangement links TRBV7-6 to TRBJ1-6; unclear D gene. Germline V gene sequence: CDR1 SGHVS, CDR2 FNYEAQ. V lost 5 bases and J lost 7, with 9 bases in between. The CDR3 has 13 amino acids. The CDR3 nucleotides read TGTGCCAGCAGCACCCGGCACAATTCACCCCTCCACTTT. It yields the protein CASSTRHNSPLHF.

The chain carries TRBV6-6 and TRBJ2-1; D uncertain. Germline-derived CDR1 and CDR2 are MNHNY and SVGAGI (reference sequence). The V end lost 4 bases, the J end lost 8 bases, and 9 bases lay between the germline ends. This CDR3 region has 12 residues. In nucleotides, the CDR3 is TGTGCCAGCAGTTTGGCACAAGATGAGCAGTTCTTC. Translating gives CASSLAQDEQFF.